The 2 T cell receptor beta chains presented below share a single source sample, sequenced in a study of Graves' ophthalmopathy and Graves' hyperthyroidism. Amplified material comprised TCR beta CDR3 regions derived from RNA transcripts. Following a first-round RT-PCR that used HTBI primers, a second-round multiplex PCR was carried out. From the multiplex PCR reads, TCRdb called clonotypes with MiXCR, one entry per CDR3 protein. The sample lists hundreds of thousands of distinct CDR3 sequences, 20% to 25% seen once, with roughly 44% in the top ten. Material for sequencing was peripheral blood. Receptors originate from a woman aged 50 to 60 with Graves' ophthalmopathy.

This clonotype has a count of ten or more. The rearrangement uses TRBV28 and TRBJ1-1; 11 nucleotides agree with TRBD1. Germline assignment: CDR1 MDHEN and CDR2 SYDVKM. The CDR3 loop spans 17 amino acids. V was pared by 3 bases and J by 2 bases, with 8 bases of the junction left unmatched. The chain's CDR3 is CASSLGRTGGSNTEAFF. The CDR3 DNA is TGTGCCAGCAGTTTGGGTAGGACAGGGGGCTCCAACACTGAAGCTTTCTTT.

This clonotype was observed many times. The J gene is TRBJ2-7, the V gene TRBV28; D not resolved. In germline, CDR1 is MDHEN, CDR2 SYDVKM. The CDR3 is made up of 12 amino acids. CDR3 nucleotide sequence: TGTGTCTCTCGAGACCACTCCTACGAGCAGTACTTC. It encodes CVSRDHSYEQYF.